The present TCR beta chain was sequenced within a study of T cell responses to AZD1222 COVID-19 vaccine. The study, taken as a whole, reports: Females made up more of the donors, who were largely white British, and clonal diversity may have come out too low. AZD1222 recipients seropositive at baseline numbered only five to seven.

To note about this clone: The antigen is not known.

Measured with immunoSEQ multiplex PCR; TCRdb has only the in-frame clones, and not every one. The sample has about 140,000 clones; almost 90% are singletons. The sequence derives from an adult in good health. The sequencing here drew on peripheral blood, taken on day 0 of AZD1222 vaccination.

CDR3 nucleotides: TGTGCCAGCAGCAGAGGGGTCACTACCTATTCGTACTTC. Translated: CASSRGVTTYSYF. The V gene is TRBV21-1, the J gene TRBJ2-4. TRBV21-1 counts as a pseudogene. CDR3 length: 13 amino acids.